This T cell receptor beta chain came from a study of shared clonotypes between healthy human individuals. In the case of this clone: Its antigen is not known.

Researchers partitioned CD4+ cells into CD45RA+ naive and CD45RA-negative memory subsets. The table came from immunoSEQ multiplex PCR; TCRdb's copy has only in-frame clones and leaves some out. The sample lists a few million clones, 85% to 95% occurring once. V was shortened by 1 base and J by 12 bases, with 22 bases between the two germline ends. The CDR3 loop spans 16 amino acids. Germline V gene lookup returns CDR1 MGHRA and CDR2 YSYEKL. Study observations and caveats: Approximately 5.4% of naive CD4 clonotypes were common to a few donors.

The gene calls are TRBV4-1 and TRBJ2-1; tentatively, D is TRBD1 (6 bases). The sequence came from a man between 18 and 35 years old in good health. Some clones in this sample may be carry-over from other donors' samples. What was sequenced was naive CD4+ T cells from PBMCs. Documented subset: CD45RA+ positively selected. The CDR3 sequence: CASSQGGPGASMGQFF. CDR3 DNA: TGCGCCAGCAGCCAAGGGGGGCCCGGGGCTTCAATGGGGCAGTTCTTC.